The 5 T cell receptor beta chains given below trace back to one sample, sequenced in a study of T cells after yellow fever vaccination (dated by TCRdb to the late 2010s). Sample treatment or condition, as interpreted from the label and publication: live attenuated yellow fever vaccine strain. The library came from 5' RACE. Sequencing took place on an Illumina NovaSeq 6000. Through fastp at Q25 and MiXCR, TCRdb rebuilt clones from the public reads, retaining in-frame beta chains. Records with the same CDR3 protein are collapsed into one entry carrying the most frequent genes and DNA. In all, the sample holds a few hundred thousand distinct CDR3 sequences, and roughly 3.9% of those were seen once. Just under 25% of the sample is taken by the ten largest. Material: PBMCs, obtained 5 days after the yellow fever booster vaccination. Receptors originate from a man aged 18 to 30 who received the YFV17D yellow fever vaccine.

The gene calls are TRBV4-1 and TRBJ1-2, with D possibly matching TRBD1 (5 bases). The CDR3 runs to 13 residues. CDR1 is MGHRA, CDR2 YSYEKL, per germline. Trimming left V 0 bases short and J 6 bases short, with 8 bases between. CDR3 sequence: CASSQESGNGYTF. DNA of the CDR3: TGCGCCAGCAGCCAAGAGTCAGGGAATGGCTACACCTTC.

A few counts support this clonotype. V and J are TRBV7-9 and TRBJ2-7, with D hard to call. CDR3 length: 13 amino acids. The V end lost 6 bases, the J end lost 3 bases, and 12 bases lay between the germline ends. Germline assignment: CDR1 SEHNR and CDR2 FQNEAQ (reference sequence). The CDR3 DNA reads as TGTGCCAGCAGTTTCGGACGGAACTACGAGCAGTACGTC. Translating gives CASSFGRNYEQYV.

J is TRBJ2-5 and V is TRBV30, with D perhaps matching TRBD1 (6 bases). CDR1 and CDR2 from the germline V gene are GTSNPN and SVGIG (reference sequence). V shed 2 bases and J shed 7 bases, with 17 bases lying between them. CDR3 size: 14 residues. The CDR3 region is CAWSMSGARGTQYF. Written as DNA, the CDR3 is TGTGCCTGGAGTATGTCAGGGGCGAGGGGGACCCAGTACTTC.

This clonotype has only a few counts. The V gene is TRBV7-2, the J gene TRBJ1-2, with D perhaps matching TRBD1 (5 bases). The CDR3 runs to 16 residues. Trimming removed 5 bases from V and 4 bases from J, with 20 bases in between. Per the germline V gene, CDR1 is SGHTA and CDR2 is FQGNSA. The CDR3 DNA follows: TGTGCCAGCAGCCCAGCCCATAGGGGAGCCAGCTATGGCTACACCTTC. Translating gives CASSPAHRGASYGYTF.

The chain employs TRBV3-1 and TRBJ1-6; 8 positions agree with TRBD1. Germline assignment: CDR1 LGHDT and CDR2 YNNKEL (reference sequence). The CDR3 loop spans 12 amino acids. J lost 15 bases, V lost 3 bases, and 4 bases had no gene match. CDR3 loop: CASSQLGQGLHF. The CDR3 DNA is TGTGCCAGCAGCCAGCTAGGACAGGGCCTCCACTTT.